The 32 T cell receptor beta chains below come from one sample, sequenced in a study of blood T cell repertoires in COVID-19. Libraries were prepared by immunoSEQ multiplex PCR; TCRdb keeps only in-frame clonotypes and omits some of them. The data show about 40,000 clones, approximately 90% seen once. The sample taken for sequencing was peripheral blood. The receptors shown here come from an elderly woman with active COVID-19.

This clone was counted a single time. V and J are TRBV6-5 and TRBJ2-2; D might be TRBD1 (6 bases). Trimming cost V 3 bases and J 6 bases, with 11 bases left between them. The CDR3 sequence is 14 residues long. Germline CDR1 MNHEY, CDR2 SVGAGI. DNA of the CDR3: TGTGCCAGCAGTTATAACAGGGCGGCCGGGGAGCTGTTTTTT. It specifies CASSYNRAAGELFF.

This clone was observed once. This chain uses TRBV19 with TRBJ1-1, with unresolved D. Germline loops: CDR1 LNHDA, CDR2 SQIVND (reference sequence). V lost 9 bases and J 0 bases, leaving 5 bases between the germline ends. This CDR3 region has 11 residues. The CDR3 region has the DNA TGTGCCAGCCTGTTGAACACTGAAGCTTTCTTT. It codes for CASLLNTEAFF.

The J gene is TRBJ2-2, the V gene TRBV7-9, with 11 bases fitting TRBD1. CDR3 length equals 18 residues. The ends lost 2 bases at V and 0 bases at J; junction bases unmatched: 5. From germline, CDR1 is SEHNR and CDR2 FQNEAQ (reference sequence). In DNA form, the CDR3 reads TGTGCCAGCAGCTTAACCGTGGGACAGGGGGCGAACACCGGGGAGCTGTTTTTT. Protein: CASSLTVGQGANTGELFF.

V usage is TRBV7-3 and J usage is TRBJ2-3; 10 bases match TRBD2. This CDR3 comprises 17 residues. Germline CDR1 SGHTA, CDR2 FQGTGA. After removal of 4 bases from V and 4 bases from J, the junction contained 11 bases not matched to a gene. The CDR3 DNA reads TGTGCCAGCAGCTACGGTTCTATGGGGACTAGCGCAGATACGCAGTATTTT. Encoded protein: CASSYGSMGTSADTQYF.

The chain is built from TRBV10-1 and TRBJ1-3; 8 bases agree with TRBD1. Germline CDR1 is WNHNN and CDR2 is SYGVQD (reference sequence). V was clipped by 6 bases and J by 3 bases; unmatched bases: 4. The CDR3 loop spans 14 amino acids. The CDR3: CASSRTGNGNTIYF. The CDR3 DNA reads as TGCGCCAGCAGCCGGACAGGGAATGGAAACACCATATATTTT.

CDR3 residues: CASSLAGGDGYTF. The CDR3 bases are TGTGCCAGCAGCTTAGCAGGAGGAGATGGCTACACCTTC. V usage is TRBV7-2 and J usage is TRBJ1-2; D gene unclear. The CDR3 has 13 residues. The V gene's germline CDR1 is SGHTA and CDR2 FQGNSA. Trimming took 0 bases from V and 6 from J, leaving 8 bases between them. The complete variable domain, with remaining parts taken from reference TRBV7-2 and TRBJ1-2, reads GAGVSQSPSNKVTEKGKDVELRCDPISGHTALYWYRQSLGQGLEFLIYFQGNSAPDKSGLPSDRFSAERTGGSVSTLTIQRTQQEDSAVYLCASSLAGGDGYTFGSGTRLTVV.

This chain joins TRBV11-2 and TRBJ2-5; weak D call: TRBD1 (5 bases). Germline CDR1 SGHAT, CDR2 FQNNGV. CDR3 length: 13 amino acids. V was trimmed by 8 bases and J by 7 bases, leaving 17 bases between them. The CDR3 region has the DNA TGTGCCAGCCGCGACAGACAAGAGACGACCCAGTACTTC. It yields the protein CASRDRQETTQYF.

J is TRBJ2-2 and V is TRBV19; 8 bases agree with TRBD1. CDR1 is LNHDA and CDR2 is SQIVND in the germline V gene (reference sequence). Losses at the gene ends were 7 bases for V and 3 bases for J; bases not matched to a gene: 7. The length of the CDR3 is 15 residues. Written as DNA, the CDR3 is TGTGCCAGTATCCCAGGGGGCGGTCACACCGGGGAGCTGTTTTTT. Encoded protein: CASIPGGGHTGELFF. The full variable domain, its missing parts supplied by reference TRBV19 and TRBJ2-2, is DGGITQSPKYLFRKEGQNVTLSCEQNLNHDAMYWYRQDPGQGLRLIYYSQIVNDFQKGDIAEGYSVSREKKESFPLTVTSAQKNPTAFYLCASIPGGGHTGELFFGEGSRLTVL.

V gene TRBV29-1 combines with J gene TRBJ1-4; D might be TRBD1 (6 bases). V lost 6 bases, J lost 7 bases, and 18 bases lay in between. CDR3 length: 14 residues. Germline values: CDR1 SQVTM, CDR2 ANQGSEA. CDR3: CSVPRGGEGEKLFF. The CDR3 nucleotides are TGCAGCGTCCCGAGAGGGGGGGAGGGTGAAAAACTGTTTTTT. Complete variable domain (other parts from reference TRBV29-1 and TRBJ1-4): SAVISQKPSRDICQRGTSLTIQCQVDSQVTMMFWYRQQPGQSLTLIATANQGSEATYESGFVIDKFPISRPNLTFSTLTVSNMSPEDSSIYLCSVPRGGEGEKLFFGSGTQLSVL.

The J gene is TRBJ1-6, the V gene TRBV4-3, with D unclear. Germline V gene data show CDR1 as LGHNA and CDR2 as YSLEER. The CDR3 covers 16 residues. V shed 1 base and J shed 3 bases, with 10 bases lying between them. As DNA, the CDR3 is TGCGCCAGCAGCCAAGGGGGAGTATTCTATAATTCACCCCTCCACTTT. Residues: CASSQGGVFYNSPLHF.

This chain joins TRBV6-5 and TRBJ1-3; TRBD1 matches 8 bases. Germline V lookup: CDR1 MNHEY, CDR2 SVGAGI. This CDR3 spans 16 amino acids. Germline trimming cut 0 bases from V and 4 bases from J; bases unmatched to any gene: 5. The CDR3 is CASSYSRTGPGNTIYF. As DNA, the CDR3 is TGTGCCAGCAGTTACTCAAGGACAGGGCCGGGAAACACCATATATTTT.

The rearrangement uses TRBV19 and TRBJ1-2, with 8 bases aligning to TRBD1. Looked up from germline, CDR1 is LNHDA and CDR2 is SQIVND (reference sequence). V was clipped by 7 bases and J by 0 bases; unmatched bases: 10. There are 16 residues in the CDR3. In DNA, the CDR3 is TGTGCCAGTACCACCGACAGGGGCCCTTCTAACTATGGCTACACCTTC. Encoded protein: CASTTDRGPSNYGYTF.

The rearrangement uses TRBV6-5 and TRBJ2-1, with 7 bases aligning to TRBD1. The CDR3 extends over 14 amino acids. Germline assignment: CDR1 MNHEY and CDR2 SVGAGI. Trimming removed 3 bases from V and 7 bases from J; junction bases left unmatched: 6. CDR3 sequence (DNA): TGTGCCAGCAGTTATCCTAACAGGGGAAATGAGCAGTTCTTC. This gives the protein CASSYPNRGNEQFF.

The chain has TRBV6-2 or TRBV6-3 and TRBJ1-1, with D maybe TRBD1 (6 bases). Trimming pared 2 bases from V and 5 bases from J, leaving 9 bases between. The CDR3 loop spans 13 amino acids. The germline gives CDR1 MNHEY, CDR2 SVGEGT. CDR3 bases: TGTGCCAGCAGTTACATAGGGGGAACTGAAGCTTTCTTT. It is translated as CASSYIGGTEAFF.

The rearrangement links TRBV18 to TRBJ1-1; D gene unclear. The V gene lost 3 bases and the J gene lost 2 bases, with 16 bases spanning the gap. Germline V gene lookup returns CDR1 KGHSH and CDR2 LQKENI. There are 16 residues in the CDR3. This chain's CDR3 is CASSPYDTLRNTEAFF. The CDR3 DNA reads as TGTGCCAGCTCACCCTACGACACCCTGAGAAACACTGAAGCTTTCTTT. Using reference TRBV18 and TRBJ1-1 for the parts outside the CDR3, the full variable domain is NAGVMQNPRHLVRRRGQEARLRCSPMKGHSHVYWYRQLPEEGLKFMVYLQKENIIDESGMPKERFSAEFPKEGPSILRIQQVVRGDSAAYFCASSPYDTLRNTEAFFGQGTRLTVV.

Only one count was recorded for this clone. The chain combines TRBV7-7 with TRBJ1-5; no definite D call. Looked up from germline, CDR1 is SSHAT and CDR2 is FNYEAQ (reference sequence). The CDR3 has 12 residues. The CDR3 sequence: CASYYSIQPQHF. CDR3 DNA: TGTGCTAGCTATTACTCTATCCAGCCCCAGCATTTT.

This CDR3 is CATSGGTGGPYESEQYF. CDR3 in DNA: TGTGCCACCAGTGGTGGGACAGGGGGACCATACGAATCCGAGCAGTACTTC. The chain has TRBV24-1 and TRBJ2-7, with 11 bases fitting TRBD1. Germline V gene data show CDR1 as KGHDR and CDR2 as SFDVKD. V lost 5 bases and J lost 6; bases outside the gene matches: 14. The CDR3 totals 17 residues.

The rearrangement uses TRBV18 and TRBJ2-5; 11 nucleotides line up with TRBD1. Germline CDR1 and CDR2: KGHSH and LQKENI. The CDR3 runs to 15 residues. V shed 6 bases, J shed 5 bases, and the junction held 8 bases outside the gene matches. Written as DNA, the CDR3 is TGTGCCAGCTCTCCTGGACAGGGGGCAGGGGAGACCCAGTACTTC. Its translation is CASSPGQGAGETQYF.

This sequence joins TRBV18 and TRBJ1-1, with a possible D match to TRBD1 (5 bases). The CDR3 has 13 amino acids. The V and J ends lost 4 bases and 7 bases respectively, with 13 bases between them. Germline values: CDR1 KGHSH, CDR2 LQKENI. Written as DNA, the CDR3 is TGTGCCAGCTCACAAGACAGTGGATTTGAAGCTTTCTTT. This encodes CASSQDSGFEAFF. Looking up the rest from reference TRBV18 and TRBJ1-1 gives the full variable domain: NAGVMQNPRHLVRRRGQEARLRCSPMKGHSHVYWYRQLPEEGLKFMVYLQKENIIDESGMPKERFSAEFPKEGPSILRIQQVVRGDSAAYFCASSQDSGFEAFFGQGTRLTVV.

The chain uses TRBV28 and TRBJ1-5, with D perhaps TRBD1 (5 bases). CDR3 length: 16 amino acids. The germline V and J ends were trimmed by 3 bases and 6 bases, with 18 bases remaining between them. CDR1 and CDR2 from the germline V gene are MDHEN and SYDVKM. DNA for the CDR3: TGTGCCAGCAGTTTCCAGGGAAGGAATTGGGTTCAGCCCCAGCATTTT. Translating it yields CASSFQGRNWVQPQHF.

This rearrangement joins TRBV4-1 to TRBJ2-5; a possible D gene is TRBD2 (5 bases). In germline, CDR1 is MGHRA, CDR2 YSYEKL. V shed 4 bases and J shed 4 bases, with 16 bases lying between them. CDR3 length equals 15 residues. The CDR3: CASSREGLYLETQYF. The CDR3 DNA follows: TGCGCCAGCAGCCGGGAAGGACTTTATCTAGAGACCCAGTACTTC.

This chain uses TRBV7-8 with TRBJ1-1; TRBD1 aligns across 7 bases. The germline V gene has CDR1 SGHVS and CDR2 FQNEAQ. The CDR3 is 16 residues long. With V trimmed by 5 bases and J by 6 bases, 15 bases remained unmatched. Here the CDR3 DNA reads TGTGCCAGCAGCCCAACCCGGGACCTCAGGGGGGCTGAAGCTTTCTTT. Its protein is CASSPTRDLRGAEAFF. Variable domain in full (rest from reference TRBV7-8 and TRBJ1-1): GAGVSQSPRYKVAKRGQDVALRCDPISGHVSLFWYQQALGQGPEFLTYFQNEAQLDKSGLPSDRFFAERPEGSVSTLKIQRTQQEDSAVYLCASSPTRDLRGAEAFFGQGTRLTVV.

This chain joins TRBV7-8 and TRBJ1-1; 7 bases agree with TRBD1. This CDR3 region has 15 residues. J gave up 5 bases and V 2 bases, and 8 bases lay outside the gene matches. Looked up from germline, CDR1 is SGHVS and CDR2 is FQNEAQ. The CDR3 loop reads CASSLQGQIGTEAFF. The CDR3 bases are TGTGCCAGCAGCTTACAGGGACAGATTGGGACTGAAGCTTTCTTT.

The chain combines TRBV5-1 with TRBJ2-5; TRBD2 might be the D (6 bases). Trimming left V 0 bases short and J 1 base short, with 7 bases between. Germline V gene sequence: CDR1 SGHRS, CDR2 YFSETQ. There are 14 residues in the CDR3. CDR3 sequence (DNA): TGCGCCAGCAGCTTGGCCGGGGGCCAAGAGACCCAGTACTTC. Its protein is CASSLAGGQETQYF.

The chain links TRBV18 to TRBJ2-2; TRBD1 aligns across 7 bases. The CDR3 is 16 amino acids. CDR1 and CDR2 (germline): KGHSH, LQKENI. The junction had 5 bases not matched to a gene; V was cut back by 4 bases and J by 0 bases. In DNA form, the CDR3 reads TGTGCCAGCTCACAGTTGACAGGGACGAACACCGGGGAGCTGTTTTTT. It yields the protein CASSQLTGTNTGELFF.

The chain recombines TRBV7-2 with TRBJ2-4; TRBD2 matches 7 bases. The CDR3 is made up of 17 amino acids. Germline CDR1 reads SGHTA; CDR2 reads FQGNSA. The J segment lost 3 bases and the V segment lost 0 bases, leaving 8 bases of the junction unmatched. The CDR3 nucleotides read TGTGCCAGCAGCTTAGCTGGAAGCGGGGTGGGCAAAAACATTCAGTACTTC. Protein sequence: CASSLAGSGVGKNIQYF.

The CDR3 loop reads CASSLLAGGKEQYF. The CDR3 coding sequence is TGTGCCAGCAGCCTCCTAGCGGGGGGTAAGGAGCAGTACTTC. The V and J genes are TRBV7-3 and TRBJ2-7, with 11 bases aligning to TRBD2. Germline V CDR1 and CDR2: SGHTA, FQGTGA. V trimming: 5 bases; J trimming: 7 bases; junction bases outside the gene matches: 7. The CDR3 has 14 amino acids.

CDR3 in amino acids: CASSLKQENTEAFF. The CDR3 bases are TGTGCCAGCAGCTTAAAGCAGGAGAACACTGAAGCTTTCTTT. The chain has TRBV7-2 and TRBJ1-1; D uncertain. V shed 2 bases and J shed 1 base, with 8 bases lying between them. Germline CDR1 SGHTA, CDR2 FQGNSA. The CDR3 loop spans 14 amino acids. Full variable domain (remainder filled in from reference TRBV7-2 and TRBJ1-1): GAGVSQSPSNKVTEKGKDVELRCDPISGHTALYWYRQSLGQGLEFLIYFQGNSAPDKSGLPSDRFSAERTGGSVSTLTIQRTQQEDSAVYLCASSLKQENTEAFFGQGTRLTVV.

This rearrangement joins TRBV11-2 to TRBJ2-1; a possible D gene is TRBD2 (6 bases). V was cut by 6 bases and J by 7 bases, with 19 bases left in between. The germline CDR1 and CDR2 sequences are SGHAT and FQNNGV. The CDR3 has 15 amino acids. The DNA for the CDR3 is TGTGCCAGCAGATCGCGGGGCCCCCTCGGGAATGAGCAGTTCTTC. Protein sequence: CASRSRGPLGNEQFF.

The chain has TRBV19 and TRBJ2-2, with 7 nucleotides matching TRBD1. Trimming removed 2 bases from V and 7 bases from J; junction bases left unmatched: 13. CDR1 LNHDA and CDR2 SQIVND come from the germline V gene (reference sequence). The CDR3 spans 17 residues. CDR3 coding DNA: TGTGCCAGTAGTATACCCACCGACAGGGTTAATGGCGGGGAGCTGTTTTTT. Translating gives CASSIPTDRVNGGELFF.

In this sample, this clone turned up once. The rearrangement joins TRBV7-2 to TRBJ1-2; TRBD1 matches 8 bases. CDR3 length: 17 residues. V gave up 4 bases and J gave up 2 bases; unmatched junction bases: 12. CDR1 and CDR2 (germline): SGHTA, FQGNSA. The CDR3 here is CASSSGGFGQGNYGYTF. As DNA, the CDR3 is TGTGCCAGCAGCTCTGGGGGGTTCGGACAGGGAAACTATGGCTACACCTTC.

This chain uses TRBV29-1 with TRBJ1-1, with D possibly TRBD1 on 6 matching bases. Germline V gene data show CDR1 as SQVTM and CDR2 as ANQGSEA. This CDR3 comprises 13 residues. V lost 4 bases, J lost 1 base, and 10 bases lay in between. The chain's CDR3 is CSVGIGGNTEAFF. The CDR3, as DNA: TGCAGCGTTGGGATAGGGGGGAACACTGAAGCTTTCTTT. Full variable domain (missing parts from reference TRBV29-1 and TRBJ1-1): SAVISQKPSRDICQRGTSLTIQCQVDSQVTMMFWYRQQPGQSLTLIATANQGSEATYESGFVIDKFPISRPNLTFSTLTVSNMSPEDSSIYLCSVGIGGNTEAFFGQGTRLTVV.